This T cell receptor beta chain was sequenced for a study of T cell repertoires in cytomegalovirus infection. About the research overall: The study used recently identified HLA-C-restricted and well-studied HLA-B-restricted CMV epitopes. It was the public TCR beta signatures that indicated both CMV infection and matching HLA type. Whole-study findings and limits: Dominant in the ex vivo response were TCR beta clonotypes restricted by HLA-C and specific for CMV. CMV carriers having the relevant HLA were flagged by cumulative public TCR beta family frequency.

Germline V lookup: CDR1 SNHLY, CDR2 FYNNEI. This CDR3 comprises 15 residues. Trimming cost V 0 bases and J 1 base, with 10 bases left between them. In TCRdb, the reads were re-called with MiXCR into one record per CDR3 protein. The repertoire holds 30,000 to 40,000 distinct CDR3 sequences, with around half as singletons. About this clonotype itself: The target antigen is unknown.

The V gene is TRBV2, the J gene TRBJ2-7; D gene ambiguous. Material: CD8+ T cells from cultured PBMCs, obtained from culture after CMV antigen stimulation. The clonotype originates from a human donor in good health (CMV status not recorded). Some clones in this sample may be carry-over from other donors' samples. The CDR3 region has the DNA TGTGCCAGCAGTGAAGCGCCAGGCAATTCCTACGAGCAGTACTTC. This encodes CASSEAPGNSYEQYF.